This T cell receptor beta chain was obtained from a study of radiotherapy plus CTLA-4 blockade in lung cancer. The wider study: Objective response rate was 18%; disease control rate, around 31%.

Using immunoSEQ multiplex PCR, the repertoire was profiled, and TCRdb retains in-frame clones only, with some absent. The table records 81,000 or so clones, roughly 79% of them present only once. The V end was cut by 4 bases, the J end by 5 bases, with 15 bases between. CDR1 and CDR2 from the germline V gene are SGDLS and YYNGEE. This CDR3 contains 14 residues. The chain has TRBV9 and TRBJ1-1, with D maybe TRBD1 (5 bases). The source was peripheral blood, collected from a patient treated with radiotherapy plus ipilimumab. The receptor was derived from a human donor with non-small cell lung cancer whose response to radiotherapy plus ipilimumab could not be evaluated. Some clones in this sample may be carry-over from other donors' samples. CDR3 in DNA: TGTGCCAGCAGCAAGGCAGGGTATCGAACTGAAGCTTTCTTT. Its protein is CASSKAGYRTEAFF.